This TCR beta chain was obtained from a study of OX40 agonist ivuxolimab in advanced cancers. Study in general: Administration of intravenous ivuxolimab to patients occurred every 2 weeks at 0.01 to 10 mg/kg. Overall study findings and caveats: Near-lowest levels of clonal expansion characterized partial responders at 0.1-3.0 mg/kg. Clonal expansion by week 6 occurred in CD4+ and CD8+ blood T cells (at 0.1 to 3.0 mg/kg).

A word on this clone: Its target is not known.

The CDR3 is made up of 14 amino acids. The V gene's germline CDR1 is LNHDA and CDR2 SQIVND (reference sequence). The V gene end was trimmed by 7 bases and the J gene end by 7 bases; junction bases not matched to a gene: 8. Profiled with immunoSEQ multiplex PCR; TCRdb holds only in-frame clones, not every one. The sample lists some 64,000 clones; approximately 88% were seen once. V is TRBV19 and J is TRBJ1-5; 9 bases map to TRBD1. Sequenced material: CD4+ or CD8+ T cells sorted from blood, taken in a trial of the OX40 agonist ivuxolimab. The sequence derives from an adult with an advanced solid tumor such as melanoma, head and neck, liver or kidney cancer. In DNA, the CDR3 is TGTGCCAGTAACCACAGGGGGCGTGAACAGCCCCAGCATTTT. Protein: CASNHRGREQPQHF. Combining the CDR3 with reference TRBV19 and TRBJ1-5 gives the whole variable domain DGGITQSPKYLFRKEGQNVTLSCEQNLNHDAMYWYRQDPGQGLRLIYYSQIVNDFQKGDIAEGYSVSREKKESFPLTVTSAQKNPTAFYLCASNHRGREQPQHFGDGTRLSIL.